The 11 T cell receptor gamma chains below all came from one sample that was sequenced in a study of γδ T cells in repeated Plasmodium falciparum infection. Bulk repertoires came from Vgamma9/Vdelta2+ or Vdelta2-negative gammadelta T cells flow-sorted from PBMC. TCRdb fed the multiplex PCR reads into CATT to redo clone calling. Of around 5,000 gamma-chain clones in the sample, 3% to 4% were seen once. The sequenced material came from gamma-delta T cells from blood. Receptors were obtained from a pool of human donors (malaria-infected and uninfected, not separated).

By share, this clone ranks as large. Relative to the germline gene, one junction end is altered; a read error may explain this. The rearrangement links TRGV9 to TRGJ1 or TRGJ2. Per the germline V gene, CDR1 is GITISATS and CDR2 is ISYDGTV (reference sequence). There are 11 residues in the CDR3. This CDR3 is CALWEVRWWVF. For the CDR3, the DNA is TGTGCCTTGTGGGAGGTGCGCTGGTGGGTCTTT.

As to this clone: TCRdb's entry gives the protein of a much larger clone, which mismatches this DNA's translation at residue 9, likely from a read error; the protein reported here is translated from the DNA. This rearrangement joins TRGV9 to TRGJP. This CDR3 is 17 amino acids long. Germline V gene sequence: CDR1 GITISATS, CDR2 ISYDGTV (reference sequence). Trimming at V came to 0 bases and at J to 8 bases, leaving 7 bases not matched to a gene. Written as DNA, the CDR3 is TGTGCCTTGTGGGAGGTGCGTTTGAAGTTGGGCAAAAAAATCAAGGTATTT. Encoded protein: CALWEVRLKLGKKIKVF.

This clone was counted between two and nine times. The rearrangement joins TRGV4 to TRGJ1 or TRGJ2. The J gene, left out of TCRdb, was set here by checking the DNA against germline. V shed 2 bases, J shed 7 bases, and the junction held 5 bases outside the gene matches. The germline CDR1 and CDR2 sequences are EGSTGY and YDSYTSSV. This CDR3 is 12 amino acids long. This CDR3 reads CATWDAGYKKLF. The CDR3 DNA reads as TGTGCCACCTGGGATGCGGGATATAAGAAACTCTTT.

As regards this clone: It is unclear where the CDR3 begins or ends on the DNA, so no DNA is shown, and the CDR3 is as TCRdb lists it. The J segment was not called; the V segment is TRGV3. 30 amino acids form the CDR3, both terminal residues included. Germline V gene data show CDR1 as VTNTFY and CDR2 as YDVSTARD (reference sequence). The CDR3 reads CATWGFIIRNSLAVEQHLLSQVSIGRIQHF.

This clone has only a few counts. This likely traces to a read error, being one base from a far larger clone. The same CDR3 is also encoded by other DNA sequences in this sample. The CDR3 sequence is CATWTGYYKKLF. DNA for the CDR3: TGTGCCACCTGGACAGGTTACTATAAGAAACTCTTT. The chain uses TRGV5 and TRGJ1 or TRGJ2. TCRdb is silent on the J gene; assignment here came from matching the DNA to germline. V lost 6 bases to trimming and J lost 7 bases; unmatched junction nucleotides: 9. The CDR3 extends over 12 amino acids. Germline CDR1 and CDR2: VINAFY and YDVSNSKD.

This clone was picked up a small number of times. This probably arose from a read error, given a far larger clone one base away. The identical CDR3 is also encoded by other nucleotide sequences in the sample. CDR3 in amino acids: CALWEDMMQELGKKIKVF. CDR3 nucleotide sequence: TGTGCCTTGTGGGAGGATATGATGCAAGAGCTGGGCAAAAAAATCAAGGTATTT. The chain joins TRGV9 to TRGJP. TCRdb gives no J gene; it was assigned here by matching the DNA to germline. Germline CDR1 GITISATS, CDR2 ISYDGTV (reference sequence). The CDR3 is made up of 18 amino acids.

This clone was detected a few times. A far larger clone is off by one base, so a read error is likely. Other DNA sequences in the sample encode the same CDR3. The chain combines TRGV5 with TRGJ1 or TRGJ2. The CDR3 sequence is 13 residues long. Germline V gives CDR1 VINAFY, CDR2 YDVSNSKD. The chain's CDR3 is CATWDLITHKGLF. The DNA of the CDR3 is TGTGCCACTTGGGACCTGATCACCCATAAGGGACTCTTT.

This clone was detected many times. CDR3 amino acids: CATWDVLDYKKLF. DNA for the CDR3: TGTGCCACCTGGGACGTGTTGGACTATAAGAAACTCTTT. The chain joins TRGV4 to TRGJ1 or TRGJ2. The CDR3 runs 13 residues. Germline CDR1 reads EGSTGY; CDR2 reads YDSYTSSV. Trimming at V came to 4 bases and at J to 7 bases, leaving 10 bases not matched to a gene.

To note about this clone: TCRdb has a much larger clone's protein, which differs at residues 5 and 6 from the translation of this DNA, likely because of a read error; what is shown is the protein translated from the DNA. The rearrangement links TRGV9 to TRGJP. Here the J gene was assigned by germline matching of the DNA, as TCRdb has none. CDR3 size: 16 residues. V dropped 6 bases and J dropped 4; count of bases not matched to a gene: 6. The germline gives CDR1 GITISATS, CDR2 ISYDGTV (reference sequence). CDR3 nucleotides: TGTGCCTTGTGGAACCAACAAGAGTTGGGCAAAAAAATCAAGGTATTT. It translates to CALWNQQELGKKIKVF.

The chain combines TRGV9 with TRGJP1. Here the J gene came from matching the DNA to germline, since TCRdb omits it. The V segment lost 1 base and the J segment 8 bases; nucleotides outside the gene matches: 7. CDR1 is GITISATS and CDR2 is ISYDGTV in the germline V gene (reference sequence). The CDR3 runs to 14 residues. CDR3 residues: CALWEVVIGWFKIF. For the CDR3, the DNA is TGTGCCTTGTGGGAGGTAGTGATCGGTTGGTTCAAGATATTT.

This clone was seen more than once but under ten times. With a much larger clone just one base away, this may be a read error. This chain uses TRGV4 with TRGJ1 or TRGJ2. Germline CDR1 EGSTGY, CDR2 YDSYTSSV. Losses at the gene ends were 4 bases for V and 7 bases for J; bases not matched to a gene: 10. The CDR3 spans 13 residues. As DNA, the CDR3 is TGTGCCACCTGGGAGGGGCCGTGGTATAAGAAACTCTTT. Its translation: CATWEGPWYKKLF.